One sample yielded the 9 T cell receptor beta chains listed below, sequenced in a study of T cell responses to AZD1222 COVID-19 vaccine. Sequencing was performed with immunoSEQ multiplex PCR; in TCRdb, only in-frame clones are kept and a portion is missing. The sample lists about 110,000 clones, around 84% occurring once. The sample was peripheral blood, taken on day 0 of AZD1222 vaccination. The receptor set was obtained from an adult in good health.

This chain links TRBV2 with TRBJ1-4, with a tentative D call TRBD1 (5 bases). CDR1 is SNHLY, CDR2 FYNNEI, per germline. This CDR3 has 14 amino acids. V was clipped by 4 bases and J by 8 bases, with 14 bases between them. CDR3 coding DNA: TGTGCCAGCAGTGGGCGGGGCTATGGGGAAAAACTGTTTTTT. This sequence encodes CASSGRGYGEKLFF.

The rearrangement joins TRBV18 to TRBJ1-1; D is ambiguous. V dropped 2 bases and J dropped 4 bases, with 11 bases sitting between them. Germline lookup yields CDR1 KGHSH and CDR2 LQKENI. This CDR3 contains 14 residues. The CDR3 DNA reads TGTGCCAGCTCACCAGATGGGCCTGGCACTGAAGCTTTCTTT. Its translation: CASSPDGPGTEAFF. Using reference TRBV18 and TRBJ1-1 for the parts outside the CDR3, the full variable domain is NAGVMQNPRHLVRRRGQEARLRCSPMKGHSHVYWYRQLPEEGLKFMVYLQKENIIDESGMPKERFSAEFPKEGPSILRIQQVVRGDSAAYFCASSPDGPGTEAFFGQGTRLTVV.

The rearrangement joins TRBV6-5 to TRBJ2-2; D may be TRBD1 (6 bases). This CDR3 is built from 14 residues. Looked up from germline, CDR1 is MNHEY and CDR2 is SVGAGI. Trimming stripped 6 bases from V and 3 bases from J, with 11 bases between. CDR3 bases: TGTGCCAGCAGACGGGACACTTACACCGGGGAGCTGTTTTTT. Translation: CASRRDTYTGELFF.

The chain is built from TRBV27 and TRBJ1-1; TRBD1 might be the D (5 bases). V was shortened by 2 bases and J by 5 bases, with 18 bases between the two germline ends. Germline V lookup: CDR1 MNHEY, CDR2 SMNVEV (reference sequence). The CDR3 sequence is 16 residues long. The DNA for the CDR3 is TGTGCCAGCAGTTTACAGGGAGAGGGTCGGGGGACTGAAGCTTTCTTT. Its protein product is CASSLQGEGRGTEAFF.

CDR3 sequence reads: CASSQDKGTGYYNEQFF. The CDR3 nucleotides are TGCGCCAGCAGCCAAGATAAAGGGACAGGGTACTACAATGAGCAGTTCTTC. V usage is TRBV4-3 and J usage is TRBJ2-1; the match to TRBD1 covers 9 bases. The CDR3 length is 17 residues. V shed 0 bases, J shed 3 bases, and the junction held 6 bases outside the gene matches. Germline CDR1 is LGHNA and CDR2 is YSLEER.

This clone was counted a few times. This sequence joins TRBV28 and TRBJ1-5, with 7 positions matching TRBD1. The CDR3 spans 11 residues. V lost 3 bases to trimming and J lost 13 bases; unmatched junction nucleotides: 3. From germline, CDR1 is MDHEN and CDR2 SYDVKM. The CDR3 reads CASSFGQVQHF. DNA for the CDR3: TGTGCCAGCAGTTTCGGACAGGTTCAGCATTTT.

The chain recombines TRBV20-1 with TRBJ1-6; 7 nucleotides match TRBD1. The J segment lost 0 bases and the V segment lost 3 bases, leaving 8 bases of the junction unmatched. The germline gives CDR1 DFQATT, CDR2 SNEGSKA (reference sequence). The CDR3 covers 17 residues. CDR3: CSASAGTESSYNSPLHF. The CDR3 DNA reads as TGCAGTGCTAGTGCCGGGACAGAAAGCTCCTATAATTCACCCCTCCACTTT.

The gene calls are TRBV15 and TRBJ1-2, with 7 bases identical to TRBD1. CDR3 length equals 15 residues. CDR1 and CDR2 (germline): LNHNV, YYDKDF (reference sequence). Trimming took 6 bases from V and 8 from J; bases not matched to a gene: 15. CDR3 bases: TGTGCCACCAGTAGCCGGGGGGAGGGGGCGCGGGGCTACACCTTC. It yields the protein CATSSRGEGARGYTF.

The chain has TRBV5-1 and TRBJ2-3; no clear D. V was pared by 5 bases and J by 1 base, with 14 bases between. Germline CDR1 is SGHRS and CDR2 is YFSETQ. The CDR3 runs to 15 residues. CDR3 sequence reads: CASRPDPMGTDTQYF. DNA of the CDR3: TGCGCCAGCAGACCAGACCCGATGGGCACAGATACGCAGTATTTT.